This T cell receptor (beta chain) is from a study of OX40 agonist ivuxolimab in advanced cancers. Across the study: Three patients, one with hepatocellular carcinoma and two with cutaneous melanoma, achieved partial responses.

Profiling relied on immunoSEQ multiplex PCR, and the TCRdb table lists in-frame clones only, not all of them. Of roughly 70,000 clones listed, roughly 86% were seen once; the top ten hold 5%. From germline, CDR1 is MNHNY and CDR2 SVGAGI (reference sequence). This CDR3 is built from 13 residues. With 5 bases removed from V and 5 bases from J, the gap between germline ends came to 12 bases. This clone appeared a single time. The target antigen is unknown. Findings and caveats of the study: The 0.1-3.0 mg/kg partial responders had among the lowest clonal expansion.

The sequencing used CD4+ or CD8+ T cells sorted from blood, collected in a trial of the OX40 agonist ivuxolimab. This chain joins TRBV6-6 and TRBJ1-1; D remains ambiguous. This TCR derives from an adult with an advanced solid tumor such as melanoma, head and neck, liver or kidney cancer. The DNA of the CDR3 is TGTGCCAGCAGTACTCCCGGGAGTACTGAAGCTTTCTTT. Translation gives CASSTPGSTEAFF.